These T cell receptor beta chains were read from a single sample in a study of OX40 agonist ivuxolimab in advanced cancers. Sequenced by immunoSEQ multiplex PCR; TCRdb stores in-frame clones only, minus some. The table records approximately 35,000 clones, approximately 79% of them present only once. The material sequenced was CD4+ or CD8+ T cells sorted from blood, taken in a trial of the OX40 agonist ivuxolimab. Receptors were obtained from an adult with an advanced solid tumor such as melanoma, head and neck, liver or kidney cancer. Both conserved end residues are part of each CDR3. The order of the fields is J gene, D gene, clone size, V gene, CDR3 protein, CDR3 DNA. D genes are given only for firm matches. A clone size is listed for some rows: how often the clone was seen (once, few, many), or a class if it is expanded.

J: TRBJ1-2; D: .; size: few; V: TRBV6-5; CDR3: CASTPKTVYGYTF; DNA: TGTGCCAGCACCCCCAAGACGGTTTATGGCTACACCTTC
J: TRBJ1-1; D: .; size: few; V: TRBV2; CDR3: CASSNAPSEAFF; DNA: TGTGCCAGCAGTAATGCCCCCTCAGAAGCTTTCTTT
J: TRBJ1-2; D: TRBD1; size: .; V: TRBV2; CDR3: CASSAGTGNYGYTF; DNA: TGTGCCAGCAGTGCCGGGACAGGGAACTATGGCTACACCTTC
J: TRBJ1-4; D: TRBD1; size: .; V: TRBV19; CDR3: CASSLTQGAGTNEKLFF; DNA: TGTGCCAGTAGTCTCACACAGGGGGCTGGAACTAATGAAAAACTGTTTTTT
J: TRBJ2-2; D: TRBD2; size: .; V: TRBV10-3; CDR3: CAITAGGKVGELFF; DNA: TGTGCCATCACCGCGGGGGGGAAGGTTGGGGAGCTGTTTTTT
J: TRBJ1-1; D: TRBD1; size: .; V: TRBV5-1; CDR3: CASSIGQGTSEAFF; DNA: TGCGCCAGCAGCATCGGACAGGGCACTTCCGAAGCTTTCTTT
J: TRBJ2-7; D: .; size: .; V: TRBV6-1; CDR3: CASTLRDEQYF; DNA: TGTGCCAGCACCCTACGAGACGAGCAGTACTTC
J: TRBJ2-7; D: TRBD1; size: .; V: TRBV28; CDR3: CASTQDPGQGRVQYF; DNA: TGTGCCAGCACCCAGGACCCGGGACAGGGAAGGGTGCAGTACTTC
J: TRBJ2-5; D: .; size: .; V: TRBV10-1; CDR3: CANPLLGKAETQYF; DNA: TGCGCCAACCCCCTCCTAGGAAAGGCCGAGACCCAGTACTTC
J: TRBJ1-1; D: .; size: .; V: TRBV10-1; CDR3: CASSVESLRGLPNTEAFF; DNA: TGCGCCAGCAGTGTTGAGTCCCTTAGGGGACTTCCGAACACTGAAGCTTTCTTT
J: TRBJ2-7; D: .; size: .; V: TRBV7-7; CDR3: CASSLGEDRRPLRYEQYF; DNA: TGTGCCAGCAGCTTAGGGGAGGACCGTCGGCCTCTTCGCTACGAGCAGTACTTC
J: TRBJ1-6; D: .; size: .; V: TRBV11-2; CDR3: CASSPRPTLGNSPLHF; DNA: TGTGCCAGCAGCCCCCGGCCCACCCTGGGGAATTCACCCCTCCACTTT
J: TRBJ2-3; D: TRBD1; size: once; V: TRBV6-1; CDR3: CASSERQGADTQYF; DNA: TGTGCCAGCAGTGAAAGACAGGGCGCAGATACGCAGTATTTT
J: TRBJ2-3; D: TRBD2; size: few; V: TRBV27; CDR3: CASSSGLAVDTQYF; DNA: TGTGCCAGCAGTTCCGGACTAGCAGTAGATACGCAGTATTTT
J: TRBJ1-6; D: .; size: .; V: TRBV5-4; CDR3: CASSQDGWAENNSPLHF; DNA: TGTGCCAGCAGCCAAGATGGTTGGGCAGAAAACAATTCACCCCTCCACTTT
J: TRBJ1-2; D: .; size: .; V: TRBV10-3; CDR3: CAISPRVIDGYTF; DNA: TGTGCCATCAGTCCCAGGGTTATTGATGGCTACACCTTC
J: TRBJ1-3; D: .; size: .; V: TRBV6-6; CDR3: CACRTDSSGNTIYF; DNA: TGTGCCTGCCGGACAGACTCCTCTGGAAACACCATATATTTT
J: TRBJ2-7; D: .; size: .; V: TRBV2; CDR3: CASSREQSYEQYF; DNA: TGTGCCAGCAGCCGGGAACAGAGCTACGAGCAGTACTTC
J: TRBJ1-3; D: .; size: .; V: TRBV6-4; CDR3: CASSEGPGNTIYF; DNA: TGTGCCAGCAGTGAAGGGCCTGGAAACACCATATATTTT
J: TRBJ1-5; D: .; size: .; V: TRBV6-1; CDR3: CASSGKGIGSLQPQHF; DNA: TGTGCCAGCAGTGGAAAGGGAATTGGCTCGCTTCAGCCCCAGCATTTT
J: TRBJ1-3; D: TRBD1; size: .; V: TRBV27; CDR3: CASSLRTIQGTQLSGNTIYF; DNA: TGTGCCAGCAGTTTACGCACAATACAGGGGACGCAACTCTCTGGAAACACCATATATTTT
J: TRBJ1-3; D: .; size: .; V: TRBV29-1; CDR3: CSVESGNTIYF; DNA: TGCAGCGTTGAATCGGGAAACACCATATATTTT
J: TRBJ2-7; D: .; size: .; V: TRBV11-2; CDR3: CASSLVLPGGEQYF; DNA: TGTGCCAGCAGCTTAGTCCTCCCTGGGGGCGAGCAGTACTTC
J: TRBJ2-1; D: .; size: .; V: TRBV10-3; CDR3: CAISFSDEQFF; DNA: TGTGCCATCAGCTTTAGCGATGAGCAGTTCTTC
J: TRBJ2-7; D: .; size: once; V: TRBV27; CDR3: CASSSTRTVSYEQYF; DNA: TGTGCCAGCAGTAGCACCCGGACAGTTTCCTACGAGCAGTACTTC
J: TRBJ1-2; D: TRBD1; size: .; V: TRBV19; CDR3: CASNILGTGGNGYTF; DNA: TGTGCCAGTAATATCCTGGGGACAGGGGGTAATGGCTACACCTTC
J: TRBJ1-1; D: .; size: .; V: TRBV5-4; CDR3: CASSLFRGAEAFF; DNA: TGTGCCAGCAGCCTCTTCCGGGGCGCTGAAGCTTTCTTT
J: TRBJ2-3; D: TRBD2; size: .; V: TRBV30; CDR3: CAWSPTGGAIDTQYF; DNA: TGTGCCTGGAGTCCGACGGGGGGGGCCATAGATACGCAGTATTTT
J: TRBJ1-1; D: TRBD1; size: .; V: TRBV7-9; CDR3: CASSLGGQGKANTEAFF; DNA: TGTGCCAGCAGCTTAGGGGGACAGGGTAAGGCGAACACTGAAGCTTTCTTT
J: TRBJ1-2; D: .; size: few; V: TRBV5-5; CDR3: CASSLAYGDYGYTF; DNA: TGTGCCAGCAGCTTGGCCTACGGGGACTATGGCTACACCTTC
J: TRBJ1-3; D: .; size: .; V: TRBV27; CDR3: CASSFVGKGDLGNTIYF; DNA: TGTGCCAGCAGTTTCGTAGGAAAGGGGGATTTAGGAAACACCATATATTTT